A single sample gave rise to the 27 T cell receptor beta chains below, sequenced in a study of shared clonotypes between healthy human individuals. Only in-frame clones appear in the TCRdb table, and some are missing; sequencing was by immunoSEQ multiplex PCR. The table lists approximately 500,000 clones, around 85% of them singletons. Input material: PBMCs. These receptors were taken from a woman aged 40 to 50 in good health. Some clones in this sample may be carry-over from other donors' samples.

CDR3 nucleotides: TGTGCCAGCAGTTTCTTCGCCGGGGGCCACACCGGGGAGCTGTTTTTT. This sequence encodes CASSFFAGGHTGELFF. V gene TRBV27 combines with J gene TRBJ2-2, with D tentatively TRBD1 or TRBD2 (6 bases each). Looked up from germline, CDR1 is MNHEY and CDR2 is SMNVEV (reference sequence). CDR3 length: 16 residues. Deletions cut 3 bases from V and 3 bases from J, with 14 bases between.

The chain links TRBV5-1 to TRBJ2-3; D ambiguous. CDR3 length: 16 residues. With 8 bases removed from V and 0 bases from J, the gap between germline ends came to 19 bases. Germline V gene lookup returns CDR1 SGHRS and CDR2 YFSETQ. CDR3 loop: CASGPDAGSSTDTQYF. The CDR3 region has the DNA TGCGCCAGTGGTCCCGACGCAGGCTCTAGCACAGATACGCAGTATTTT.

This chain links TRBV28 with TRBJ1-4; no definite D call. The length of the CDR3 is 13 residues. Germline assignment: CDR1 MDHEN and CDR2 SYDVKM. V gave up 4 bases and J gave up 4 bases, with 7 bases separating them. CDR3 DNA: TGTGCCAGCAGTTCTCTGGTTAATGAAAAACTGTTTTTT. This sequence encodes CASSSLVNEKLFF.

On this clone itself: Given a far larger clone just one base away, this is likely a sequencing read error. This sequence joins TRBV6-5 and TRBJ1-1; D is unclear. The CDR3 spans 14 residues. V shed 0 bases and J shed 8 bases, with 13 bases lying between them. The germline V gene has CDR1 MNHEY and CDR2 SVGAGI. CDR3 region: CASSYSTTVVEAFF. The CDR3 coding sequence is TGTGCCAGCAGTTACTCGACAACTGTGGTCGAAGCTTTCTTT.

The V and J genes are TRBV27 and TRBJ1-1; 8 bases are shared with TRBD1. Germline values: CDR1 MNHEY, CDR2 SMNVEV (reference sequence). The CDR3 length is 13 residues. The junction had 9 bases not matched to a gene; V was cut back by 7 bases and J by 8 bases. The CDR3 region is CASNPTGAGEAFF. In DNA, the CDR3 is TGTGCCAGCAACCCGACAGGGGCTGGGGAAGCTTTCTTT.

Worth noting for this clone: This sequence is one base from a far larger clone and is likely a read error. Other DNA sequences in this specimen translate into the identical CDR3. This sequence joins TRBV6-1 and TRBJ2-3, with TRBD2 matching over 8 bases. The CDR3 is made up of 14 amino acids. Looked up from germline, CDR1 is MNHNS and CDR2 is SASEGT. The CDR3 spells CASRGGLATDTQYF. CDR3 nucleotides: TGCGCCAGTCGAGGCGGACTAGCAACAGATACGCAGTATTTT.

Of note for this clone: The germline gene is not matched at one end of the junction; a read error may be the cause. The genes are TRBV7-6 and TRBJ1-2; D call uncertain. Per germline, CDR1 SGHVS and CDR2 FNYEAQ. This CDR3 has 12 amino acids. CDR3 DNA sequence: TGTGCCAGCAGCTTAGGAGGGTTTTGGGCCCACTTC. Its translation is CASSLGGFWAHF.

CDR3 DNA sequence: TGTGCCTGGCAAGGTCCTGCTGAGGGGTATGGCTACACCTTC. Encoded protein: CAWQGPAEGYGYTF. The rearrangement uses TRBV30 and TRBJ1-2; the D gene is possibly TRBD1 (5 bases). The V gene lost 5 bases and the J gene lost 5 bases, with 18 bases spanning the gap. CDR3 length: 14 residues. Germline CDR1 GTSNPN, CDR2 SVGIG (reference sequence).

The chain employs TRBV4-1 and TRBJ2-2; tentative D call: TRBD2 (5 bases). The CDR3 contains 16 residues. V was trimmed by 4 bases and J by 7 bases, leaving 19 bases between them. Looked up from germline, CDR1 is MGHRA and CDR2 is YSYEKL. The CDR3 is CASSPSTLGGGGELFF. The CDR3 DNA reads TGCGCCAGCAGCCCATCGACCCTAGGAGGTGGCGGGGAGCTGTTTTTT.

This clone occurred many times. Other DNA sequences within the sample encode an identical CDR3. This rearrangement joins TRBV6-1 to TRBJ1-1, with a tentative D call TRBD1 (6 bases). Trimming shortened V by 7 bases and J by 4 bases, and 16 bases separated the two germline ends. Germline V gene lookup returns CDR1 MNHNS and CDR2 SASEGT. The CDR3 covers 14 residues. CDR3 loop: CASTEMRGSTEAFF. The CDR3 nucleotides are TGTGCCAGCACCGAGATGAGGGGGTCCACTGAAGCTTTCTTT.

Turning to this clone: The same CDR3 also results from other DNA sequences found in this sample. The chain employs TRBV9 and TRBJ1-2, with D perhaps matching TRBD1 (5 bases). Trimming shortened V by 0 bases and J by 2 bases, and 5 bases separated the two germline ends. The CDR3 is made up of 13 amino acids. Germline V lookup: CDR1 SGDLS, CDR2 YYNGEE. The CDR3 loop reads CASSVGTNYGYTF. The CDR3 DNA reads TGTGCCAGCAGCGTAGGGACAAACTATGGCTACACCTTC.

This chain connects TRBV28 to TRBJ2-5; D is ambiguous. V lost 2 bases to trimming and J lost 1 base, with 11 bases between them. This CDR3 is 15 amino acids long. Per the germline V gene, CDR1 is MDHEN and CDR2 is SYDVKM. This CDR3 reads CASSLPQQFQETQYF. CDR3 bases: TGTGCCAGCAGTTTACCTCAGCAATTCCAAGAGACCCAGTACTTC.

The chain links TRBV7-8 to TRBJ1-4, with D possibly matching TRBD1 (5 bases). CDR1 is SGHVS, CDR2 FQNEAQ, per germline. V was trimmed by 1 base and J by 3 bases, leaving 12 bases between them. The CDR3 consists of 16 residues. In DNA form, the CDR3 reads TGTGCCAGCAGCTTAGTTACGGGGGTTGCTAATGAAAAACTGTTTTTT. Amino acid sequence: CASSLVTGVANEKLFF.

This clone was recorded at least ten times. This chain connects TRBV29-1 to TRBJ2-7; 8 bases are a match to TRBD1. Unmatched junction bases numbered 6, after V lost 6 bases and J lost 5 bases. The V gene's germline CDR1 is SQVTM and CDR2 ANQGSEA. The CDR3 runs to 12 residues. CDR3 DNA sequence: TGCAGCGTCGACGACAGGGGCGACGAGCAGTACTTC. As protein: CSVDDRGDEQYF.

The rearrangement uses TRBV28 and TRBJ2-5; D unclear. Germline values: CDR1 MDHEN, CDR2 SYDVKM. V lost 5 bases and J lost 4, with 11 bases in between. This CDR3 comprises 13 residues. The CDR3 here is CASSPSSRETQYF. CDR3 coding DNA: TGTGCCAGCAGTCCCTCTAGTAGAGAGACCCAGTACTTC.

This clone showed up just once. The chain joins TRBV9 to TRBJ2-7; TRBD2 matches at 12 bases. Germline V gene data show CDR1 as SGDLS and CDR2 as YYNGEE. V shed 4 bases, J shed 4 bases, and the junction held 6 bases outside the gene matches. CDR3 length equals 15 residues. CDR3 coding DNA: TGTGCCAGCAGCCTCCGGACTAGCGGGATATACGAGCAGTACTTC. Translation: CASSLRTSGIYEQYF. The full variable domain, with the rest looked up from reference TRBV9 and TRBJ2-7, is DSGVTQTPKHLITATGQRVTLRCSPRSGDLSVYWYQQSLDQGLQFLIQYYNGEERAKGNILERFSAQQFPDLHSELNLSSLELGDSALYFCASSLRTSGIYEQYFGPGTRLTVT.

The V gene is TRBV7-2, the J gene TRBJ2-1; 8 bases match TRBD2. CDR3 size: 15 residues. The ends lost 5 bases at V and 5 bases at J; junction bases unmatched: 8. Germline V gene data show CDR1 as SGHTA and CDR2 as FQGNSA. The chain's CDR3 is CASSNRLAIHNEQFF. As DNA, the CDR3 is TGTGCCAGCAGCAACCGACTAGCGATCCACAATGAGCAGTTCTTC.

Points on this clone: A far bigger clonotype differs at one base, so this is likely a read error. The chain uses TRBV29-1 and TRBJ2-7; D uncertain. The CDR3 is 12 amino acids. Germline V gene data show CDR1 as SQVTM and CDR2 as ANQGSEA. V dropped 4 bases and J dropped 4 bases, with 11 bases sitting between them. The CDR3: CSVAARGYEQYF. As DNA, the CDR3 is TGCAGCGTTGCGGCCCGCGGTTACGAGCAGTACTTC.

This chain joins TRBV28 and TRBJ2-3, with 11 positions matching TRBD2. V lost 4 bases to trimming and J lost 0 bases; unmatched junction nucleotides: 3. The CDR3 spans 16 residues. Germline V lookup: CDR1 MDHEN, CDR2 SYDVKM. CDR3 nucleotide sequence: TGTGCCAGCAGTTCCGGGACTAGCGGCAGCACAGATACGCAGTATTTT. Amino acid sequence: CASSSGTSGSTDTQYF.

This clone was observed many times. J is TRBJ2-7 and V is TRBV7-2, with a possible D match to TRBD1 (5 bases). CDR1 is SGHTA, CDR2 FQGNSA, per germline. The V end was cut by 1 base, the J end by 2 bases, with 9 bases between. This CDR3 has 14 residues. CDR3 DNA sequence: TGTGCCAGCAGCTTAGACAGGAATACCTACGAGCAGTACTTC. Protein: CASSLDRNTYEQYF.

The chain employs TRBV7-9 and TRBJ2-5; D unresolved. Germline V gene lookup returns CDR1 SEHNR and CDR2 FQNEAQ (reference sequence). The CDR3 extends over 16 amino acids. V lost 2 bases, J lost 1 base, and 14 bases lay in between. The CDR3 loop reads CASSLLSGLSQETQYF. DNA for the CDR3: TGTGCCAGCAGCTTACTCTCCGGGTTGTCCCAAGAGACCCAGTACTTC.

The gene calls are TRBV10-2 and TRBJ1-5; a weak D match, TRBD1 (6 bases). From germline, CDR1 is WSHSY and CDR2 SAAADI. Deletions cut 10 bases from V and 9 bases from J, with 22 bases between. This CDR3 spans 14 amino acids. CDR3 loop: CATTQGSFRAPQHF. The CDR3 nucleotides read TGCGCCACCACACAGGGTTCTTTCCGAGCGCCCCAGCATTTT.

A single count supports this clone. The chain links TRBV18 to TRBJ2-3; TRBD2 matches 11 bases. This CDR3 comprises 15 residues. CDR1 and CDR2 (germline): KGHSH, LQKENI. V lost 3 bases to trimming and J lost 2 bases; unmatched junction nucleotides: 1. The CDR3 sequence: CASSPGLADTDTQYF. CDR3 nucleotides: TGTGCCAGCTCACCGGGACTAGCGGACACAGATACGCAGTATTTT.

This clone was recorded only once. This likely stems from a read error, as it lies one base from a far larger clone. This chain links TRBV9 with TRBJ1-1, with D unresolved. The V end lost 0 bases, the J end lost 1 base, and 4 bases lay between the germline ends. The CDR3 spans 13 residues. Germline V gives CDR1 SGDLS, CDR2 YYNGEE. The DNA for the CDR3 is TGTGCCAGCAGCGTAGTCTGGAACACTGAAGCTTTCTTT. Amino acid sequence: CASSVVWNTEAFF.

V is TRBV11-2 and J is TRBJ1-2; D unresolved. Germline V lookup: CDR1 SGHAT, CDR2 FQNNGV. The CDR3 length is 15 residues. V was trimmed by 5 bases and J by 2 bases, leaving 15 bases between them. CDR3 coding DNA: TGTGCCAGCAGCGGGCAAAGGCTGTTGAACTATGGCTACACCTTC. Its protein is CASSGQRLLNYGYTF.

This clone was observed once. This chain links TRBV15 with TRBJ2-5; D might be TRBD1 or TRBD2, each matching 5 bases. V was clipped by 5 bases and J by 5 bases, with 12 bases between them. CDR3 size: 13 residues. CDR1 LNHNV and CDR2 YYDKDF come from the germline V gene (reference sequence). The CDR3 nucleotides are TGTGCCACCAGCCGTTGGGGGTCGGAGACCCAGTACTTC. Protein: CATSRWGSETQYF.

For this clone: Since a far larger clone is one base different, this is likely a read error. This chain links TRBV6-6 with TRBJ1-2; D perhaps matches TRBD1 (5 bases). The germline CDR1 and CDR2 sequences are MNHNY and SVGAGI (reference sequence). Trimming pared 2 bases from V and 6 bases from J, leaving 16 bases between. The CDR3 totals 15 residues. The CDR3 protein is CASSYISGHQNGYTF. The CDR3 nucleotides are TGTGCCAGCAGTTACATCTCAGGGCACCAGAATGGCTACACCTTC.